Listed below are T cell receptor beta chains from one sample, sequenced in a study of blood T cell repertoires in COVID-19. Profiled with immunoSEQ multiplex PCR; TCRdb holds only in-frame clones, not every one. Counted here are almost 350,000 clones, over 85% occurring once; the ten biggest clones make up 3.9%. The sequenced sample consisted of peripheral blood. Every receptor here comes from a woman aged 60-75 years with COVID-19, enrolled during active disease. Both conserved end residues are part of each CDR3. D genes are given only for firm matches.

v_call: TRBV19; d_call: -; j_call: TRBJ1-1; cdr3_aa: CASSIRPNTEAFF
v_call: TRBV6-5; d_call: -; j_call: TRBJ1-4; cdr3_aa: CASSQTKNEKLFF
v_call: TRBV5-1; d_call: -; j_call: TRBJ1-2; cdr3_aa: CASSPAAGNYGYTF
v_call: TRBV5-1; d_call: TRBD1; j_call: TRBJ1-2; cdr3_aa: CASSQDRGPGYTF
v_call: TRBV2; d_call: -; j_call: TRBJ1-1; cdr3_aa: CASSVLTGNTEAFF
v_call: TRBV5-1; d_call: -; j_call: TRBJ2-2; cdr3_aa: CASSLFTQGMNTGELFF
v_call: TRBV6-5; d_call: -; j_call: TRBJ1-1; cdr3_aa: CASRLGGVNTEAFF
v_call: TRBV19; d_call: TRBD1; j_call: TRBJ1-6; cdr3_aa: CASSMDRVFSPLHF
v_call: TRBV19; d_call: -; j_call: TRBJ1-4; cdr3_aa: CASSIGGVGANEKLFF
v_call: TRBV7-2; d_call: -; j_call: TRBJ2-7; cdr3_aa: CASKLRFLPSSYEQYF
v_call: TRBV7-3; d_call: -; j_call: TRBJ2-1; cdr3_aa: CASSLTPGAYNEQFF
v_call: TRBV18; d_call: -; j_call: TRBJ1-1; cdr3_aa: CASSPEVLNTEAFF
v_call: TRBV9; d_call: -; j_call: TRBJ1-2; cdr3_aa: CASSGDRRNYGYTF
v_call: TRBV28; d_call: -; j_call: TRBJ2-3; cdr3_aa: CASSSGTRGTDTQYF
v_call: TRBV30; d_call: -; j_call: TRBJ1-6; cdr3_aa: CAWSFNNSPLHF
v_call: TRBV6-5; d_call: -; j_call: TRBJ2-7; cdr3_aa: CASRGEHSGSYEQYF
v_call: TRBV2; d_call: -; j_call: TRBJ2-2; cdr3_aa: CASSPTSTGIFTNTGELFF
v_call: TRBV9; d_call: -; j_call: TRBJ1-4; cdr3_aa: CASSRGQFNEKLFF
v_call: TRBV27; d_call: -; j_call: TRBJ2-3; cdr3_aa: CASSAYDYRGGTDTQYF
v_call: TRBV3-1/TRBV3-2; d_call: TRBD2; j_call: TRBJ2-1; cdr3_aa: CASSQDLVAGSYNEQFF
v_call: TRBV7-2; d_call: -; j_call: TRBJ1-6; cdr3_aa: CASSLASAGLSPLHF
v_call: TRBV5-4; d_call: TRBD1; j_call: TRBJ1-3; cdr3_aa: CASSWRTGGGSGNTIYF
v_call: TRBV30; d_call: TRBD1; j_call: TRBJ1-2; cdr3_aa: CAWKKPGTGRGYTF
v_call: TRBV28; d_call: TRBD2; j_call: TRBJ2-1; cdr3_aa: CASSPPGLGDNEQFF
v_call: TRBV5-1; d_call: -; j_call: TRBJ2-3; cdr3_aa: CASTGADPSTDTQYF
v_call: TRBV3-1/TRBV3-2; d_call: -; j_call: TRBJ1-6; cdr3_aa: CASSHLRGGRDWSPLHF
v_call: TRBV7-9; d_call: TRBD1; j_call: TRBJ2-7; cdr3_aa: CASSHGQGRAQYF
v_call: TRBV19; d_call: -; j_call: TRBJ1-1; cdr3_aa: CATLSSVVEEAFF
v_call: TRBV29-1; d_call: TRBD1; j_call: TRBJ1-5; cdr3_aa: CSVVFGTAFQPQHF
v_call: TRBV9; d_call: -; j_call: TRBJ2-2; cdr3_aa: CASSASEVLNTGELFF
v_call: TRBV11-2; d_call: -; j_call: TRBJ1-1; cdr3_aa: CASSATGSEGTEAFF
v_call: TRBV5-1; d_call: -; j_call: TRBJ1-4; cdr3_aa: CASSSGSGRQREKLFF
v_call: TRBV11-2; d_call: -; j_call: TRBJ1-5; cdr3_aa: CASSLDTGWNQPQHF
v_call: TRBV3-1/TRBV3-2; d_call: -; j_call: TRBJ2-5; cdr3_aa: CASQARETQYF
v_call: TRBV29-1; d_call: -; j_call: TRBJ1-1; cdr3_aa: CSVPNINRTALDAFF
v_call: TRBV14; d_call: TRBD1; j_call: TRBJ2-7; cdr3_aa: CASSLQGASEQYF
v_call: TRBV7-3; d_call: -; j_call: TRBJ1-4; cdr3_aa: CASSPLDSAYEKLFF
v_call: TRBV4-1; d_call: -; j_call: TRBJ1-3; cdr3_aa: CASSAQLSGNTIYF
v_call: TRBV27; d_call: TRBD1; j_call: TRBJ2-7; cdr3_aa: CASSLEARGLFYEQYF
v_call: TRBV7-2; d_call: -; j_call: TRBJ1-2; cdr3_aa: CASSRGGLHYGYTF
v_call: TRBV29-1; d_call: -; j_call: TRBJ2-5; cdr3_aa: CSIEGGQETQYF
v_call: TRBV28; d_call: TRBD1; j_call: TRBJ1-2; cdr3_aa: CASSSSGTGGYGYTF
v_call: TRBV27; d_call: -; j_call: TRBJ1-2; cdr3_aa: CASSLRGRVGYTF
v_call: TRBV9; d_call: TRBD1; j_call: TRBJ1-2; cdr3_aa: CASSVGSGGGYGYTF
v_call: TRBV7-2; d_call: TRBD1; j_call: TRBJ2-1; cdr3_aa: CASSPWDSYNEQFF
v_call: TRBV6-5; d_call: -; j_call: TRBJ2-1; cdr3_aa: CASILPGFEGNEQFF
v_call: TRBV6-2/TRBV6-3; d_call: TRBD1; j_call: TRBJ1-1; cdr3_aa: CASSSNLQTGAEAFF
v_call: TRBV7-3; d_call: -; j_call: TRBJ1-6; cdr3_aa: CASSLTGLGSPLHF
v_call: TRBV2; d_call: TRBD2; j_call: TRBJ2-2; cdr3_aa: CASRRGGLAAGELFF
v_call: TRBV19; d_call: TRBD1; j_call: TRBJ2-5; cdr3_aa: CASSMGTGGLRAGETQYF
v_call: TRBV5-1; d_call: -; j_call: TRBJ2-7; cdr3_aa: CASSGEGYEQYF
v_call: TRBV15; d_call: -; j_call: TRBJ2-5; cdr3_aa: CATSRDTRETQYF
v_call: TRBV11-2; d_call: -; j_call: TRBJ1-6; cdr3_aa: CASSFSRMRSSSYNSPLHF
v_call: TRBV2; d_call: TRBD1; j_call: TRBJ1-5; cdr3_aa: CASSTHPDRGNQPQHF
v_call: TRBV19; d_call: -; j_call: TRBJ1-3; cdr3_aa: CASSPTAGISGNTIYF
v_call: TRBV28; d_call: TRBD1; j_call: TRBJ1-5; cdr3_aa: CASSFWDRGRRGNQPQHF
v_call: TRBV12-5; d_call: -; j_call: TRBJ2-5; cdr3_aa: CASGSSTQETQYF
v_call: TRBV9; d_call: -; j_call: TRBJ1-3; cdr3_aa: CASSPIDGNTIYF
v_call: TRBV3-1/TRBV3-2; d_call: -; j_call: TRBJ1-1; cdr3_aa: CASSPLRGGGTEAFF